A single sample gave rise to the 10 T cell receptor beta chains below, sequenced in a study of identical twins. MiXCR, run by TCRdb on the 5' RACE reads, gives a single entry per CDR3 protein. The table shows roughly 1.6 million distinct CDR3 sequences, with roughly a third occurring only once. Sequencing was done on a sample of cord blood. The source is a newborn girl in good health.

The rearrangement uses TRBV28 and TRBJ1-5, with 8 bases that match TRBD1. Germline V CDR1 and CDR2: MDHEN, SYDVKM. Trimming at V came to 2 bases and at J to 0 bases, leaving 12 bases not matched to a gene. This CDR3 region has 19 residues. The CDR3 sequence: CASSLVGDRNYYSNQPQHF. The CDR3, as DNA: TGTGCCAGCAGTTTAGTAGGGGACAGGAATTACTATAGCAATCAGCCCCAGCATTTT. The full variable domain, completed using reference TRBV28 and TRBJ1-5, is DVKVTQSSRYLVKRTGEKVFLECVQDMDHENMFWYRQDPGLGLRLIYFSYDVKMKEKGDIPEGYSVSREKKERFSLILESASTNQTSMYLCASSLVGDRNYYSNQPQHFGDGTRLSIL.

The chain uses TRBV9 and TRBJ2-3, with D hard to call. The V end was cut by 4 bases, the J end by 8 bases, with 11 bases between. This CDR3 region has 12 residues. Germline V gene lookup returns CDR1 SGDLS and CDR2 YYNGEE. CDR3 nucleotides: TGTGCCAGCAGCCCAAGTTCGGGTACGCAGTATTTT. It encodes CASSPSSGTQYF.

CDR3 amino acids: CASSATGLDTQYF. DNA for the CDR3: TGTGCCAGCAGCGCCACAGGGTTAGATACGCAGTATTTT. This sequence joins TRBV12-3 or TRBV12-4 and TRBJ2-3; maybe TRBD1 (6 bases). This CDR3 contains 13 residues. V was pared by 6 bases and J by 5 bases, with 12 bases between.

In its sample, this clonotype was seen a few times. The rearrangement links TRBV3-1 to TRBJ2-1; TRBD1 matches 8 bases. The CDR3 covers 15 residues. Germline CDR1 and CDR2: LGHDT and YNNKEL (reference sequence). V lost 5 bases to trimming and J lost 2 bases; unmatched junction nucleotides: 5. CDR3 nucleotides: TGTGCCAGCAGCTCCCGGGACAGGACCTACAATGAGCAGTTCTTC. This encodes CASSSRDRTYNEQFF.

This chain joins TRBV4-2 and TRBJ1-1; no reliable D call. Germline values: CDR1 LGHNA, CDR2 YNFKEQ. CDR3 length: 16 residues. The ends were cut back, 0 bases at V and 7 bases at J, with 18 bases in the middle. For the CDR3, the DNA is TGTGCCAGCAGCCAAGATCGGTATGGCGGGGTCAGTGAAGCTTTCTTT. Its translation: CASSQDRYGGVSEAFF.

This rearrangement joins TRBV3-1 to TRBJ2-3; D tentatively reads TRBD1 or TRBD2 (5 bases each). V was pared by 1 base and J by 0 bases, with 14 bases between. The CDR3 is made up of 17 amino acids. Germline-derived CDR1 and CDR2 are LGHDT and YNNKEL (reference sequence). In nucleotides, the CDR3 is TGTGCCAGCAGCCAAGTTGTCTCGTGGGGGAGCACAGATACGCAGTATTTT. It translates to CASSQVVSWGSTDTQYF.

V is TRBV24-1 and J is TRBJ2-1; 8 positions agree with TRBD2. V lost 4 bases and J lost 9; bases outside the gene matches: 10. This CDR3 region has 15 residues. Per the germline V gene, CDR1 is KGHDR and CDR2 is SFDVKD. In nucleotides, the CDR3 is TGTGCCACCAGTGACCCCGGGACTAGGTGGAGTGAGCAGTTCTTC. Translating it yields CATSDPGTRWSEQFF.

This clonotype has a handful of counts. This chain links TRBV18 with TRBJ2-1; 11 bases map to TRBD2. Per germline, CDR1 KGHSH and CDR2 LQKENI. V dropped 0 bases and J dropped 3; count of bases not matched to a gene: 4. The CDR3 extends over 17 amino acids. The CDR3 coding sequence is TGTGCCAGCTCACCACCGGGGACTAGCGGCCTCTACAATGAGCAGTTCTTC. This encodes CASSPPGTSGLYNEQFF.

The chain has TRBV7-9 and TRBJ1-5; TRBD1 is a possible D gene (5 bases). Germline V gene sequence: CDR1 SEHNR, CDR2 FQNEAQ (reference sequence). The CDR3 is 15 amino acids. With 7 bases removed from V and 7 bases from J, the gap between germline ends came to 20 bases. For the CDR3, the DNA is TGTGCCAGCACCAGCTTATTTGAGGGGATGCAGCCCCAGCATTTT. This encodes CASTSLFEGMQPQHF. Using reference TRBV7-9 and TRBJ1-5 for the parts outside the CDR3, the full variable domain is DTGVSQNPRHKITKRGQNVTFRCDPISEHNRLYWYRQTLGQGPEFLTYFQNEAQLEKSRLLSDRFSAERPKGSFSTLEIQRTEQGDSAMYLCASTSLFEGMQPQHFGDGTRLSIL.

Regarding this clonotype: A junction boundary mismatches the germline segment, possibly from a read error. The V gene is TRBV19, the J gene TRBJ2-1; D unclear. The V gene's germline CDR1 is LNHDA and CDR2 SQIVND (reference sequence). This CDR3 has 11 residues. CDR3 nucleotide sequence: TGTGCCAGTAGTACGTACAATGATCAGTTCTTC. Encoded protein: CASSTYNDQFF.